This T cell receptor (beta chain) was identified in a study of cytomegalovirus exposure and HLA in healthy donors. Findings of the study overall: It was in a later analysis that TCR association rates were seen to vary by HLA locus, highest for DRB1 and lowest for HLA-C. There were three CMV-associated chains whose specificity for CMV antigens was confirmed in vitro. A later analysis linked a missense variant in DCLRE1C to the trimming of TCR beta V and J genes.

The junction had 12 bases not matched to a gene; V was cut back by 4 bases and J by 6 bases. The CDR3 loop spans 16 amino acids. Germline CDR1 and CDR2: SGDLS and YYNGEE. Concerning this clone itself: Its specificity is unknown.

Primers for the PCR totalled 60 Vbeta and 13 Jbeta. The data were produced by immunoSEQ multiplex PCR, yet TCRdb's version contains in-frame clones alone and is incomplete. The sample lists about 130,000 clones; approximately 85% were seen once. Donors consisted of healthy bone marrow donors. The sequence derives from a woman in her 50s in good health and CMV-seropositive. The sequenced material came from PBMCs. The chain joins TRBV9 to TRBJ1-2; 10 bases agree with TRBD1. In nucleotides, the CDR3 is TGTGCCAGCAGCCCGACCCAGGGGGACAGGGGCCATGGCTACACCTTC. It specifies CASSPTQGDRGHGYTF.